This T cell receptor (beta chain) was documented in a study of T-cell reconstitution after alpha-beta-depleted transplantation in children. Findings and caveats of the study: A year post-transplant, T-cell counts and diversity derived mostly from newly produced T cells. Surviving thymic progenitors and recipient T cells were the source of high TCRbeta diversity at day 60 in some patients. Several hundred expanded graft clones reportedly were the source of alpha-beta T cells about two months after transplant.

In its sample, this clonotype was seen a few times. No antigen is known for it. Construction of the TCRbeta library involved unique molecular identifiers. TCRdb recomputed calls from the PCR reads with MiXCR, one row per CDR3 protein. This table holds some 830,000 distinct CDR3 sequences, roughly 15% found once. The CDR3 runs 13 residues. From germline, CDR1 is DFQATT and CDR2 SNEGSKA (reference sequence). V lost 5 bases and J 0 bases, leaving 8 bases between the germline ends. The source was PBMCs, mostly from graft donor cells, collected 360 days after TCRalphabeta/CD19-depleted stem cell transplant. The chain joins TRBV20-1 to TRBJ1-3; D is uncertain. The clonotype was recovered from a male patient between 10 and 17 years old who had a stem cell transplant for acute lymphoblastic leukemia, so the T cells may come from the graft donor. CDR3 DNA sequence: TGCAGTGCTTTAGAATACTCTGGAAACACCATATATTTT. This translates into CSALEYSGNTIYF.